The present T cell receptor beta chain was sequenced within a study of human T cells and chemical hapten exposure. The overall study: Across its roughly 22 weeks, the study gave patients weekly diphenylcyclopropenone doses to the scalp. Patients, largely female, had alopecia areata, totalis or universalis. Regarding the study as a whole: Expanded TCRs grouped into significantly more large CDR3 similarity clusters than controls produced.

The CDR3 spans 15 residues. Germline CDR1 reads WNHNN; CDR2 reads SYGVQD (reference sequence). Trimming removed 0 bases from V and 1 base from J; junction bases left unmatched: 2. Note on this clonotype: Its antigen remains unidentified.

TCRdb itself ran the RACE reads through MiXCR, one entry per CDR3 protein. The sample has approximately 80,000 distinct CDR3 sequences; 14% are singletons. As for time point: pre-sensitization, week 0. Specified treatment: therapeutic diphenylcyclopropenone sensitization with weekly scalp DPC. The rearrangement links TRBV10-1 to TRBJ1-1; 7 positions agree with TRBD1. The TCR originated in a woman aged 45 to 65 with alopecia areata. Some clones in this sample may be carry-over from other donors' samples. This specimen consisted of whole blood, obtained in connection with sensitization to the hapten diphenylcyclopropenone (DPC). CDR3: CASSESRQGNTEAFF. The CDR3 DNA reads TGCGCCAGCAGTGAGTCAAGACAGGGGAACACTGAAGCTTTCTTT.